This T cell receptor (beta chain) is drawn from a study of shared clonotypes between healthy human individuals. The CDR3 consists of 12 residues. V was trimmed by 6 bases and J by 6 bases, leaving 11 bases between them. Germline V gene data show CDR1 as LNHDA and CDR2 as SQIVND (reference sequence). Libraries were prepared by immunoSEQ multiplex PCR; TCRdb keeps only in-frame clonotypes and omits some of them. The sample has 600,000 to 750,000 clones; about 90% are singletons. The clonotype originates from a man aged 18 to 29 in good health. Some clones in this sample may be carry-over from other donors' samples. Material for sequencing was memory CD8+ T cells from PBMCs. Subset: CD45RO+ cells pooled with CCR7-negative TemRA cells. The chain combines TRBV19 with TRBJ1-1; D is ambiguous. CDR3: CASSGPRAEAFF. Here the CDR3 DNA reads TGTGCCAGTAGCGGACCTAGGGCTGAAGCTTTCTTT.